This TCR beta chain is from a study of shared clonotypes between healthy human individuals. Study-level information: Every donor yielded three CD4 naive, three CD4 memory, two CD8 naive and one CD8 memory plate. Broader study findings: Clonotypes which were not shared had lower generation probabilities than clonotypes that all four donors shared. Sharing across four donors was highest in naive CD4 (around 5%) and lowest in memory CD8 (roughly 0.4%). Incompleteness in sorted-subset sequencing, despite large depth, was shown by rarefaction.

Data came from immunoSEQ multiplex PCR; TCRdb stores just in-frame clones and leaves some out. Among some 2.4 million clones, roughly 93% were seen once, and the ten largest hold approximately 0.37%. This clone turned up a few times. Antigen unknown. Germline values: CDR1 LNHDA, CDR2 SQIVND (reference sequence). Trimming left V 5 bases short and J 4 bases short, with 3 bases between. The CDR3 is 11 residues long. Source material: naive CD4+ T cells from PBMCs. The subset was: CD45RA+ positively selected. The TCR sequence derives from a young man in good health. Some clones in this sample may be carry-over from other donors' samples. This chain connects TRBV19 to TRBJ1-5; D remains unclear. The CDR3 sequence is CASSSNQPQHF. In nucleotides, the CDR3 is TGTGCCAGTAGTTCTAATCAGCCCCAGCATTTT.